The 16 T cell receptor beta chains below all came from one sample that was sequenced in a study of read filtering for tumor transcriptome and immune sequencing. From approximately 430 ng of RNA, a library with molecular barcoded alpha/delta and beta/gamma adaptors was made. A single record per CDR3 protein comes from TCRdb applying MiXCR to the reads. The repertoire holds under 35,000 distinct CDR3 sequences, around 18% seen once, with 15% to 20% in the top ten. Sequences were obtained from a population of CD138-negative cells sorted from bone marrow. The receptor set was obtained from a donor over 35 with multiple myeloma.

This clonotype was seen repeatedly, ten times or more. CDR3 bases: TGTGCCAGCAGCCCGGACTTCACCAGCTCCTACGAGCAGTACTTC. This encodes CASSPDFTSSYEQYF. The chain recombines TRBV5-5 with TRBJ2-7, with D maybe TRBD2 (5 bases). CDR1 SGHKS and CDR2 YYEKEE come from the germline V gene (reference sequence). V dropped 4 bases and J dropped 0 bases, with 14 bases sitting between them. This CDR3 is built from 15 residues.

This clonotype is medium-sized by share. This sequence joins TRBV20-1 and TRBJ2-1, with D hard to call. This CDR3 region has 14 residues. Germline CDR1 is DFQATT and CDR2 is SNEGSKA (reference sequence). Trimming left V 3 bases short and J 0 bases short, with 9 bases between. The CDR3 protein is CSASNPYSYNEQFF. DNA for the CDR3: TGCAGTGCTAGTAACCCTTACTCCTACAATGAGCAGTTCTTC.

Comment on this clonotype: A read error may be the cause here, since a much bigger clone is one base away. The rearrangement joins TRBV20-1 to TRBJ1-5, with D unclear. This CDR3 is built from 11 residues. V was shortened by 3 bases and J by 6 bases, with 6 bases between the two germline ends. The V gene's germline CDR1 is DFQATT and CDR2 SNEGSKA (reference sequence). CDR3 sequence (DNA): TGCAGTGCTAGGTCGGGTCAGCCCCAGCATTTT. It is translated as CSARSGQPQHF.

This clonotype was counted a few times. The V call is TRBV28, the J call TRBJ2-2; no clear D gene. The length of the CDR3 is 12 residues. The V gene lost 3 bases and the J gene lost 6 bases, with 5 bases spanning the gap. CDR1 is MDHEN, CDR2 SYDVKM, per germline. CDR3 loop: CASSFPPGELFF. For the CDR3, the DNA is TGTGCCAGCAGTTTCCCCCCCGGGGAGCTGTTTTTT.

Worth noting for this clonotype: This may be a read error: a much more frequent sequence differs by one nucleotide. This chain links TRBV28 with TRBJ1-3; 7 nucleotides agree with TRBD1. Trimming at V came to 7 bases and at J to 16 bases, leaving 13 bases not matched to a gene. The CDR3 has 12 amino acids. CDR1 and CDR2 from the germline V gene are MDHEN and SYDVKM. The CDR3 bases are TGTGCCAGCACAGAATCACCGGGACAGTATTATTTT. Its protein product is CASTESPGQYYF. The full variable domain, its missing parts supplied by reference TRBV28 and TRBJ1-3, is DVKVTQSSRYLVKRTGEKVFLECVQDMDHENMFWYRQDPGLGLRLIYFSYDVKMKEKGDIPEGYSVSREKKERFSLILESASTNQTSMYLCASTESPGQYYFGEGSWLTVV.

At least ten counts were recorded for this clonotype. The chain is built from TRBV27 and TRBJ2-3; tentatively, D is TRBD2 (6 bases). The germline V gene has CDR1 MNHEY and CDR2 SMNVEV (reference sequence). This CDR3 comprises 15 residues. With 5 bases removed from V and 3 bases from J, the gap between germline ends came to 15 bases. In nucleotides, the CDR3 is TGTGCCAGCAGTCGCTCCGGGACTCAGACAGATACGCAGTATTTT. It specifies CASSRSGTQTDTQYF.

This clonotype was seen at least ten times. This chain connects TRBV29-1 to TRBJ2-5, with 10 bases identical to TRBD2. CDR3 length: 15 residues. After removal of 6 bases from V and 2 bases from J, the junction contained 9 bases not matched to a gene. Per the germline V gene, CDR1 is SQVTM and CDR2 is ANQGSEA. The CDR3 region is CSVTSGSHEQETQYF. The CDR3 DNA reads TGCAGCGTGACTAGCGGGTCACACGAACAAGAGACCCAGTACTTC.

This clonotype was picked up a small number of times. The CDR3 loop reads CSAGAVDHGTDTQYF. CDR3 bases: TGCAGTGCTGGCGCGGTGGACCATGGCACAGATACGCAGTATTTT. The rearrangement joins TRBV20-1 to TRBJ2-3; D gene uncertain. Germline CDR1 reads DFQATT; CDR2 reads SNEGSKA (reference sequence). The CDR3 extends over 15 amino acids. The V gene lost 5 bases and the J gene lost 1 base, with 16 bases spanning the gap.

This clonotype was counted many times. Written as DNA, the CDR3 is TGTGCCAGCAGCTTAGTTAGCGGCTCTAGCACAGATACGCAGTATTTT. It is translated as CASSLVSGSSTDTQYF. The V call is TRBV11-2, the J call TRBJ2-3, with D possibly matching TRBD2 (6 bases). The CDR3 is 16 residues long. Trimming cost V 1 base and J 0 bases, with 11 bases left between them. The germline V gene has CDR1 SGHAT and CDR2 FQNNGV.

The CDR3 region is CASSGGTVNYNEQFF. The DNA of the CDR3 is TGTGCCAGCAGTGGGGGGACAGTTAACTACAATGAGCAGTTCTTC. V usage is TRBV6-1 and J usage is TRBJ2-1, with 7 bases aligning to TRBD1. Losses at the gene ends were 4 bases for V and 3 bases for J; bases not matched to a gene: 6. CDR3 length: 15 amino acids. CDR1 is MNHNS and CDR2 is SASEGT in the germline V gene.

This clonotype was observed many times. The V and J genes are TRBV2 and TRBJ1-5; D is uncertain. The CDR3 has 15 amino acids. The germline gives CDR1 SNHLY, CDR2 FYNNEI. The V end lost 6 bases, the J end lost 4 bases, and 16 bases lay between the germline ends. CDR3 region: CASSHSPPVNQPQHF. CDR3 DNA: TGTGCCAGCAGCCACAGTCCCCCCGTTAATCAGCCCCAGCATTTT.

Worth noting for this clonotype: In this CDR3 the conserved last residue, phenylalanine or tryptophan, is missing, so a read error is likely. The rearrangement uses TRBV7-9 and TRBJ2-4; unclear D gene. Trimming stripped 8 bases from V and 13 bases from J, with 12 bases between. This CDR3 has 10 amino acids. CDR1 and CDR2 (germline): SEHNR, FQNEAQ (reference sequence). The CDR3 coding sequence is TGTGCCAGCGGGCCTGCCCCCCAGTACTTG. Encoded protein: CASGPAPQYL.

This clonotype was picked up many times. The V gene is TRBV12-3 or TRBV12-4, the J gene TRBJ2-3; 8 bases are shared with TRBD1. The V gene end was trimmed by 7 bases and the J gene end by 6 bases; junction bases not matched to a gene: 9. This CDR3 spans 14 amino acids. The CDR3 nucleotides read TGTGCCAGCACGTTGGCAGGGGGCCGGGATACGCAGTATTTT. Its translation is CASTLAGGRDTQYF.

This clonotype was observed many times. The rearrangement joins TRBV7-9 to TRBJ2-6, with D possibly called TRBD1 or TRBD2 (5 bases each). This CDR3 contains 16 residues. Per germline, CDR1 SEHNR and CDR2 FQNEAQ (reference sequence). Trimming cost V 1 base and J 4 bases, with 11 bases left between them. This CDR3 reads CASSLEWGYGANVLTF. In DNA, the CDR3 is TGTGCCAGCAGCTTAGAATGGGGGTACGGGGCCAACGTCCTGACTTTC.

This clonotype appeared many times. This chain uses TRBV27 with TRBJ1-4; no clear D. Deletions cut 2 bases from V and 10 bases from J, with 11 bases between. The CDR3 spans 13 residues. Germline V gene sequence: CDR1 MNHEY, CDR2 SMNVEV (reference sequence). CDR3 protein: CASSLNRLGKLFF. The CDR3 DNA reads TGTGCCAGCAGTTTAAACCGCTTGGGAAAACTGTTTTTT.

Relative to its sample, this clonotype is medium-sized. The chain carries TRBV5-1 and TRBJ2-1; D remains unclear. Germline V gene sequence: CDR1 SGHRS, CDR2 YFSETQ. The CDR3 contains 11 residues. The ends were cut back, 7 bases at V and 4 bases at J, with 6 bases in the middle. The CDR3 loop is CASEKYNEQFF. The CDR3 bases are TGCGCCAGCGAGAAGTACAATGAGCAGTTCTTC.